The 18 T cell receptor beta chains below all came from one sample that was sequenced in a study of T cells after yellow fever vaccination (dated by TCRdb to about 2019). Library preparation used 5' RACE. Sequencing was performed on an Illumina HiSeq 2500. Starting from the raw public reads, TCRdb applied fastp trimming at Q25, assembled clones with MiXCR and retained in-frame beta chains. Each record represents a unique CDR3 protein, reported with the most common genes and DNA among its rows. Present in this sample are about 330,000 distinct CDR3 sequences, roughly 8.3% of which were seen just once. The ten largest clones take up around 17% of the sample. The treatment or condition tag for this specimen amounts to: live attenuated yellow fever vaccine strain. The input for sequencing was PBMCs, taken more than 40 days after the first yellow fever vaccination. These receptor sequences come from a man aged 18 to 29 who received the YFV17D yellow fever vaccine.

CDR3 sequence (DNA): TGTGCCACCAGTGGCGGGGCGTTGGGAAGCACAGATACGCAGTATTTT. As protein: CATSGGALGSTDTQYF. V usage is TRBV24-1 and J usage is TRBJ2-3, with a weak D call TRBD2 (6 bases). Germline CDR1 KGHDR, CDR2 SFDVKD. The CDR3 is 16 residues long. V lost 5 bases to trimming and J lost 0 bases, with 14 bases between them.

This chain joins TRBV4-1 and TRBJ1-1; D is undetermined. V lost 4 bases, J lost 5 bases, and 14 bases lay in between. This CDR3 region has 14 residues. Germline values: CDR1 MGHRA, CDR2 YSYEKL. CDR3 nucleotide sequence: TGCGCCAGCAGCCCCCCCCACCGGGAGACTGAAGCTTTCTTT. The encoded protein is CASSPPHRETEAFF.

This sequence joins TRBV20-1 and TRBJ2-3, with a possible D match to TRBD2 (6 bases). V shed 0 bases and J shed 8 bases, with 12 bases lying between them. CDR3 length equals 13 residues. Germline V gene lookup returns CDR1 DFQATT and CDR2 SNEGSKA (reference sequence). CDR3 residues: CSAREPGLLTQYF. The CDR3, as DNA: TGCAGTGCTAGAGAGCCGGGACTCCTTACGCAGTATTTT.

This clonotype was counted ten times or more. CDR3 sequence reads: CATSGPGLAGGAYNEQFF. In DNA form, the CDR3 reads TGTGCCACCAGCGGACCGGGACTAGCGGGGGGGGCCTACAATGAGCAGTTCTTC. V is TRBV15 and J is TRBJ2-1; 16 nucleotides align to TRBD2. The CDR3 runs 18 residues. After removal of 5 bases from V and 2 bases from J, the junction contained 6 bases not matched to a gene. Germline V lookup: CDR1 LNHNV, CDR2 YYDKDF (reference sequence).

This clonotype was detected many times. This chain joins TRBV27 and TRBJ1-2; perhaps TRBD1 as D (5 bases). Germline V gene lookup returns CDR1 MNHEY and CDR2 SMNVEV (reference sequence). V lost 2 bases and J lost 8, with 18 bases in between. The CDR3 consists of 15 residues. The CDR3 bases are TGTGCCAGCAGTTTACAAGCGCGGGGCCCGGAGGGCTACACCTTC. This encodes CASSLQARGPEGYTF.

This clonotype was seen a handful of times. This chain uses TRBV7-2 with TRBJ2-1; D unclear. The V gene's germline CDR1 is SGHTA and CDR2 FQGNSA. Trimming shortened V by 0 bases and J by 5 bases, and 11 bases separated the two germline ends. The CDR3 is made up of 15 amino acids. CDR3 DNA: TGTGCCAGCAGCTTAGCGCTAGGGCAAAACAATGAGCAGTTCTTC. Translated, it gives CASSLALGQNNEQFF. The variable domain in full, with the rest retrieved from reference TRBV7-2 and TRBJ2-1, is GAGVSQSPSNKVTEKGKDVELRCDPISGHTALYWYRQSLGQGLEFLIYFQGNSAPDKSGLPSDRFSAERTGGSVSTLTIQRTQQEDSAVYLCASSLALGQNNEQFFGPGTRLTVL.

In its sample, this clonotype was seen a few times. J is TRBJ2-1 and V is TRBV5-1, with D perhaps TRBD2 (7 bases). The CDR3 loop spans 15 amino acids. The germline V gene has CDR1 SGHRS and CDR2 YFSETQ. V was cut by 4 bases and J by 8 bases, with 19 bases left in between. This CDR3 is CASSTLGRGADEQFF. The CDR3 nucleotides are TGCGCCAGCAGCACCCTAGGTCGGGGGGCTGATGAGCAGTTCTTC. Together with reference TRBV5-1 and TRBJ2-1, the CDR3 gives the full variable domain: KAGVTQTPRYLIKTRGQQVTLSCSPISGHRSVSWYQQTPGQGLQFLFEYFSETQRNKGNFPGRFSGRQFSNSRSEMNVSTLELGDSALYLCASSTLGRGADEQFFGPGTRLTVL.

This clonotype has only a few counts. The chain has TRBV20-1 and TRBJ2-1; D unclear. Trimming cost V 6 bases and J 4 bases, with 13 bases left between them. The CDR3 is 13 amino acids. Germline V lookup: CDR1 DFQATT, CDR2 SNEGSKA (reference sequence). DNA for the CDR3: TGCAGTGCCCCCGGGCAGGTATACAATGAGCAGTTCTTC. Translating it yields CSAPGQVYNEQFF.

CDR3 loop: CASSITIDNYSGGYGYTF. CDR3 in DNA: TGCGCCAGCAGCATTACCATTGACAACTATAGTGGAGGCTATGGCTACACCTTC. The chain is built from TRBV5-1 and TRBJ1-2; D uncertain. In germline, CDR1 is SGHRS, CDR2 YFSETQ. This CDR3 comprises 18 residues. Deletions cut 4 bases from V and 4 bases from J, with 26 bases between.

This clonotype was seen at least ten times. This chain joins TRBV29-1 and TRBJ1-2, with TRBD1 matching over 8 bases. The CDR3 extends over 11 amino acids. V lost 4 bases and J lost 9; bases outside the gene matches: 4. Germline CDR1 and CDR2: SQVTM and ANQGSEA. CDR3 in amino acids: CSVGRDRRYTF. In DNA, the CDR3 is TGCAGCGTTGGCCGGGACAGGCGCTACACCTTC.

CDR3 in amino acids: CASSRLDGPVMETQYF. DNA for the CDR3: TGTGCCAGCAGCAGACTGGACGGTCCAGTTATGGAGACCCAGTACTTC. The V and J genes are TRBV7-9 and TRBJ2-5; D unresolved. The CDR3 runs to 16 residues. Germline V gives CDR1 SEHNR, CDR2 FQNEAQ (reference sequence). Trimming pared 5 bases from V and 5 bases from J, leaving 21 bases between.

The rearrangement links TRBV15 to TRBJ2-1, with a possible D match to TRBD1 (6 bases). Germline CDR1 LNHNV, CDR2 YYDKDF (reference sequence). There are 14 residues in the CDR3. Deletions cut 4 bases from V and 2 bases from J, with 9 bases between. This CDR3 is CATSKQGAYNEQFF. The CDR3 region has the DNA TGTGCCACCAGCAAACAGGGAGCCTACAATGAGCAGTTCTTC.

This clonotype was seen ten or more times. The chain uses TRBV5-1 and TRBJ2-4; 11 bases line up with TRBD1. Germline trimming cut 4 bases from V and 5 bases from J; bases unmatched to any gene: 14. The V gene's germline CDR1 is SGHRS and CDR2 YFSETQ. The length of the CDR3 is 18 residues. The CDR3 spells CASSPKGTGGTRENIQYF. In DNA form, the CDR3 reads TGCGCCAGCAGCCCTAAGGGGACAGGGGGTACCCGGGAAAACATTCAGTACTTC.

At least ten counts were recorded for this clonotype. The chain links TRBV6-1 to TRBJ2-3; D not resolved. Trimming took off 3 bases at V and 4 bases at J, with 11 bases between the two ends. The CDR3 is 14 residues long. Per the germline V gene, CDR1 is MNHNS and CDR2 is SASEGT. The CDR3 here is CASSDYPTADTQYF. The CDR3 coding sequence is TGTGCCAGCAGTGACTACCCGACGGCAGATACGCAGTATTTT.

This chain uses TRBV12-3 or TRBV12-4 with TRBJ2-1, with D perhaps TRBD1 or TRBD2 (6 bases each). V shed 6 bases and J shed 6 bases, with 21 bases lying between them. The CDR3 extends over 16 amino acids. The CDR3 region has the DNA TGTGCCAGCAGAATGGTGAGGGGGGCCACCCGCAATGAGCAGTTCTTC. The encoded protein is CASRMVRGATRNEQFF.

There are a few counts of this clonotype. CDR3 nucleotide sequence: TGTGCCAGCAGCCCGGATCAGGACTATGGCTACACCTTC. Translation gives CASSPDQDYGYTF. The chain links TRBV11-2 to TRBJ1-2; D call uncertain. V lost 5 bases and J 3 bases, leaving 10 bases between the germline ends. CDR1 is SGHAT and CDR2 is FQNNGV in the germline V gene. CDR3 length: 13 residues.

The table lists this clonotype with a few counts. This chain uses TRBV7-9 with TRBJ2-1; TRBD2 matches 7 bases. Germline trimming cut 1 base from V and 7 bases from J; bases unmatched to any gene: 7. CDR3 length: 15 residues. From germline, CDR1 is SEHNR and CDR2 FQNEAQ (reference sequence). The CDR3 sequence: CASSLVGLPQNEQFF. CDR3 coding DNA: TGTGCCAGCAGCTTAGTGGGACTACCTCAAAATGAGCAGTTCTTC.

The chain uses TRBV7-6 and TRBJ2-3; either TRBD1 or TRBD2 may fit D (5 bases each). The CDR3 totals 14 residues. V lost 5 bases to trimming and J lost 2 bases, with 11 bases between them. Germline assignment: CDR1 SGHVS and CDR2 FNYEAQ. The CDR3 nucleotides are TGTGCCAGCAGCCCCAGAGGGACCACAGATACGCAGTATTTT. This translates into CASSPRGTTDTQYF.